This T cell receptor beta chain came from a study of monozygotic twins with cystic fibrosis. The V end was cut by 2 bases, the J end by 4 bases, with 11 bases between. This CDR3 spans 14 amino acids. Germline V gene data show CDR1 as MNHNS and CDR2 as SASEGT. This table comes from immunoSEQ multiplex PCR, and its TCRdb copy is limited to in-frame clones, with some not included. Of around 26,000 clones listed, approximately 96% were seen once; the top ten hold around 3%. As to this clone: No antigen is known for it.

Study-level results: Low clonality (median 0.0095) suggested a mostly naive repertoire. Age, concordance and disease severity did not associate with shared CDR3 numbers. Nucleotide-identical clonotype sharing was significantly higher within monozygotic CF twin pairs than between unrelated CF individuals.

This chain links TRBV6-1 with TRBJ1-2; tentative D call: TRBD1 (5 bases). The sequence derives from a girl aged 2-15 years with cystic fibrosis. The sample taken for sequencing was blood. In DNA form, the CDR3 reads TGTGCCAGCAGTGAAACCCCGGGGCCCTATGGCTACACCTTC. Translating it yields CASSETPGPYGYTF.